This TCR beta chain was obtained from a study of CXCR3-negative and CXCR3-positive naive CD8 T cells. Study information: The TRB read total, some 150 million, broke down to about 1.5 +/- 0.3 million reads per library.

UMI-labeled 5' RACE yielded the TRB cDNA libraries. TCRdb re-called the 5' RACE reads and gives one entry per CDR3 protein, without DNA. The sample holds some 8,700 distinct CDR3 sequences. CDR3 length: 15 amino acids. Per germline, CDR1 SGHRS and CDR2 YFSETQ. A remark on this clonotype: Its target is not known.

Study results and caveats: Once cells were cryopreserved, CXCR3 expression went down partly, and most assays used fresh PBMCs. CXCR3-negative and CXCR3-positive naive cells shared comparable TRBV-TRBJ usage, but memory cells did not.

Naive CD8+ T lymphocytes were specified as CD45RO-CCR7+CD27+CD95-. This sequence was found in a human donor in good health. Some clones in this sample may be carry-over from other donors' samples. The J gene is TRBJ2-1, the V gene TRBV5-1; TCRdb gives TRBD1 as the D gene, but with no DNA this cannot be confirmed. Sequencing was performed on naive CXCR3- CD8+ T cells from blood. Documented subset: CD45RO-CCR7+CD27+CD95- naive CD8+ T cells lacking CXCR3 (TNR3-). The CDR3 loop reads CASSPSRGEYNEQFF.